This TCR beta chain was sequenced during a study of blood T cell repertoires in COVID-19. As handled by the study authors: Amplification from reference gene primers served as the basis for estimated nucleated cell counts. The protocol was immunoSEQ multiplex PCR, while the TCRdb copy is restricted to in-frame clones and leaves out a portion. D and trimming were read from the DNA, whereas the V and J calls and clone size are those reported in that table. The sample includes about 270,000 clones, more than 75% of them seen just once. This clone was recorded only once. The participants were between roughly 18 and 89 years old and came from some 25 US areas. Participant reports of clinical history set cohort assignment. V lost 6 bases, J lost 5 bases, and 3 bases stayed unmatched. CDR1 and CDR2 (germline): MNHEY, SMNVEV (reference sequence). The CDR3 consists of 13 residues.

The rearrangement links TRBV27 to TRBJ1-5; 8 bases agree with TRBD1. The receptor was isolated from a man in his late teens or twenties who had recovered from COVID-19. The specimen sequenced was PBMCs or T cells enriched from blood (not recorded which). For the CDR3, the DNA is TGTGCCAGCAGGTCACAGGGGGATCAGCCCCAGCATTTT. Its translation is CASRSQGDQPQHF.